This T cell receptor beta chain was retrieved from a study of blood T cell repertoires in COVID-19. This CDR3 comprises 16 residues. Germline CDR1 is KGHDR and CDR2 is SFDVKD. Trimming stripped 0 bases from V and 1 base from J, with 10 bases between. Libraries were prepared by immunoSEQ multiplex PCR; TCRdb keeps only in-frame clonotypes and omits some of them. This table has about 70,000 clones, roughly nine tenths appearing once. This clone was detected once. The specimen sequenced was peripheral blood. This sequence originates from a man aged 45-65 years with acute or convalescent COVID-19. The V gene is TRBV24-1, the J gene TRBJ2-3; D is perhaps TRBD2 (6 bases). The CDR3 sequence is CATSDLLSSGTDTQYF. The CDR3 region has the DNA TGTGCCACCAGTGATTTGTTGTCTAGCGGCACAGATACGCAGTATTTT.